The 26 T cell receptor beta chains given below trace back to one sample, sequenced in a study of response to subunit inactivated influenza vaccine. One entry per CDR3 protein, called by TCRdb with MiXCR from the RT-PCR reads. There are about 540,000 distinct CDR3 sequences in the sample; around 21% occur only once, and 2.5% to 3% lies in the top ten. These same data were also listed under a study on T cells expressing NK-cell markers. That study adds: 5'RACE template switching with UMIs generated TCR beta cDNA.

Material: CD4+ T cells sorted from PBMCs, obtained less than 13 days after vaccination. These receptors were collected from a man between 50 and 59 years old who received an inactivated influenza vaccine.

The chain uses TRBV4-2 and TRBJ1-5, with 8 bases identical to TRBD1. J lost 2 bases, V lost 0 bases, and 3 bases had no gene match. The CDR3 consists of 16 residues. The germline V gene has CDR1 LGHNA and CDR2 YNFKEQ. CDR3 nucleotides: TGTGCCAGCAGCCAAGATTTGGACAGGGGCAATCAGCCCCAGCATTTT. Translation: CASSQDLDRGNQPQHF.

CDR3 region: CASSYSPRQNYGYTF. In nucleotides, the CDR3 is TGTGCCAGCAGTTACTCCCCGAGACAGAACTATGGCTACACCTTC. The chain joins TRBV6-2 or TRBV6-3 to TRBJ1-2, with a possible D match to TRBD1 (5 bases). The CDR3 loop spans 15 amino acids. Trimming shortened V by 0 bases and J by 2 bases, and 10 bases separated the two germline ends. Per germline, CDR1 MNHEY and CDR2 SVGEGT.

V usage is TRBV24-1 and J usage is TRBJ2-7; D possibly corresponds to TRBD1 (6 bases). Deletions cut 4 bases from V and 5 bases from J, with 14 bases between. The germline CDR1 and CDR2 sequences are KGHDR and SFDVKD. CDR3 length: 14 residues. The chain's CDR3 is CATSDSGHRDEQYF. CDR3 bases: TGTGCCACCAGTGACTCGGGACACCGGGACGAGCAGTACTTC.

V is TRBV27 and J is TRBJ1-5, with no clear D. This CDR3 comprises 15 residues. Trimming shortened V by 5 bases and J by 4 bases, and 15 bases separated the two germline ends. Germline V CDR1 and CDR2: MNHEY, SMNVEV (reference sequence). CDR3: CASSPLGTVNQPQHF. The DNA of the CDR3 is TGTGCCAGCAGTCCCCTAGGTACAGTAAATCAGCCCCAGCATTTT.

This chain uses TRBV20-1 with TRBJ1-1, with D possibly matching TRBD1 (5 bases). The germline gives CDR1 DFQATT, CDR2 SNEGSKA (reference sequence). V was cut by 3 bases and J by 5 bases, with 7 bases left in between. This CDR3 has 11 amino acids. CDR3 DNA sequence: TGCAGTGCTAGGGGGGTGACTGAAGCTTTCTTT. This translates into CSARGVTEAFF.

This clonotype has a handful of counts. V and J are TRBV7-2 and TRBJ2-5; the D gene could be TRBD1 or TRBD2 (6 bases each). The germline V gene encodes CDR1 SGHTA and CDR2 FQGNSA. The germline V and J ends were trimmed by 5 bases and 3 bases, with 16 bases remaining between them. The CDR3 runs 15 residues. The CDR3 sequence: CASSQGGQREETQYF. The CDR3 DNA is TGTGCCAGCAGCCAAGGGGGGCAGCGGGAAGAGACCCAGTACTTC.

The genes are TRBV20-1 and TRBJ1-5, with D possibly TRBD1 on 5 matching bases. This CDR3 has 14 residues. Trimming took off 0 bases at V and 7 bases at J, with 13 bases between the two ends. CDR1 and CDR2 from the germline V gene are DFQATT and SNEGSKA (reference sequence). CDR3 nucleotides: TGCAGTGCTAGAGATCCGCAGGGAAGGCAGCCCCAGCATTTT. Encoded protein: CSARDPQGRQPQHF.

There are a few counts of this clonotype. The J gene is TRBJ2-2, the V gene TRBV12-3 or TRBV12-4, with D uncertain. V was clipped by 7 bases and J by 3 bases, with 6 bases between them. The CDR3 is 12 amino acids. CDR3 sequence reads: CASTLYTGELFF. DNA for the CDR3: TGTGCCAGCACTCTCTACACCGGGGAGCTGTTTTTT.

This clonotype has a handful of counts. This sequence joins TRBV12-3 or TRBV12-4 and TRBJ1-3, with a weak D call TRBD1 (5 bases). The CDR3 extends over 15 amino acids. The V and J ends lost 7 bases and 0 bases respectively, with 13 bases between them. The CDR3 protein is CASTRDGYSGNTIYF. CDR3 DNA: TGTGCCAGCACCCGGGACGGATACTCTGGAAACACCATATATTTT.

The chain uses TRBV5-1 and TRBJ2-5; TRBD2 aligns across 7 bases. The V and J ends lost 7 bases and 7 bases, in that order; junction bases with no gene match: 16. The CDR3 extends over 15 amino acids. Germline assignment: CDR1 SGHRS and CDR2 YFSETQ. Written as DNA, the CDR3 is TGCGCCAGCCGCACAACCGGGACTAACGAAGGGACCCAGTACTTC. It translates to CASRTTGTNEGTQYF.

The chain links TRBV29-1 to TRBJ2-5; D is ambiguous. Trimming shortened V by 8 bases and J by 1 base, and 8 bases separated the two germline ends. The CDR3 sequence is 11 residues long. CDR1 and CDR2 (germline): SQVTM, ANQGSEA. CDR3 region: CSKSVQETQYF. The CDR3, as DNA: TGCAGCAAGTCCGTCCAAGAGACCCAGTACTTC.

On this clonotype itself: This may come from a read error, since a much larger clone is one base off. The chain carries TRBV9 and TRBJ2-1; D is tentatively TRBD1 or TRBD2 (5 bases each). V shed 2 bases and J shed 5 bases, with 14 bases lying between them. The CDR3 contains 15 residues. The germline gives CDR1 SGDLS, CDR2 YYNGEE. The DNA for the CDR3 is TGTGCCAGCAGCGTCCGGGACCGCCACAACAATGAGCAGTTCTTC. Translation: CASSVRDRHNNEQFF. Filled out from reference TRBV9 and TRBJ2-1, the complete variable domain reads DSGVTQTPKHLITATGQRVTLRCSPRSGDLSVYWYQQSLDQGLQFLIQYYNGEERAKGNILERFSAQQFPDLHSELNLSSLELGDSALYFCASSVRDRHNNEQFFGPGTRLTVL.

This clonotype was seen a few times. The chain employs TRBV14 and TRBJ1-1, with TRBD1 as a possible D gene (6 bases). V shed 4 bases and J shed 7 bases, with 13 bases lying between them. This CDR3 is 13 amino acids long. Looked up from germline, CDR1 is SGHDN and CDR2 is FVKESK. The CDR3 DNA follows: TGTGCCAGCAGCCCGACGAAGGGGGGTGAAGCTTTCTTT. It specifies CASSPTKGGEAFF.

The rearrangement uses TRBV6-6 and TRBJ2-5, with a tentative D call TRBD2 (5 bases). Germline CDR1 and CDR2: MNHNY and SVGAGI (reference sequence). The CDR3 extends over 13 amino acids. V dropped 5 bases and J dropped 4 bases, with 11 bases sitting between them. CDR3 DNA sequence: TGTGCCAGCAGTCTGGAGGACGGAGAGACCCAGTACTTC. Translated, it gives CASSLEDGETQYF.

The J gene is TRBJ2-3, the V gene TRBV15; TRBD2 matches at 12 bases. The germline gives CDR1 LNHNV, CDR2 YYDKDF (reference sequence). Trimming at V came to 3 bases and at J to 0 bases, leaving 1 base not matched to a gene. This CDR3 region has 16 residues. CDR3 sequence reads: CATSRGLAGSTDTQYF. The CDR3 DNA reads TGTGCCACCAGCAGGGGACTAGCGGGTAGCACAGATACGCAGTATTTT.

Only a few counts were recorded for this clonotype. The chain employs TRBV7-9 and TRBJ1-1, with D perhaps matching TRBD1 (6 bases). The ends were cut back, 3 bases at V and 5 bases at J, with 13 bases in the middle. The CDR3 has 14 amino acids. CDR1 is SEHNR, CDR2 FQNEAQ, per germline (reference sequence). Here the CDR3 reads CASSFQGSGTEAFF. The CDR3 DNA reads TGTGCCAGCAGCTTCCAGGGGAGTGGGACTGAAGCTTTCTTT.

This clonotype was seen more than once but under ten times. This chain connects TRBV2 to TRBJ2-7, with 11 bases that match TRBD1. The ends lost 0 bases at V and 7 bases at J; junction bases unmatched: 5. Germline CDR1 is SNHLY and CDR2 is FYNNEI. The CDR3 runs to 15 residues. DNA for the CDR3: TGTGCCAGCAGTGAAGCGGGGACAGGGGGATGGGAGCAGTACTTC. This sequence encodes CASSEAGTGGWEQYF.

CDR3: CASSPPHTGRSGELFF. The CDR3, as DNA: TGTGCCAGCTCACCACCGCATACAGGTCGGTCCGGGGAGCTGTTTTTT. The rearrangement links TRBV18 to TRBJ2-2; D may be TRBD1 (5 bases). CDR1 and CDR2 (germline): KGHSH, LQKENI. The CDR3 has 16 amino acids. V lost 0 bases and J lost 6, with 14 bases in between. The entire variable domain, with the rest obtained from reference TRBV18 and TRBJ2-2, is as follows: NAGVMQNPRHLVRRRGQEARLRCSPMKGHSHVYWYRQLPEEGLKFMVYLQKENIIDESGMPKERFSAEFPKEGPSILRIQQVVRGDSAAYFCASSPPHTGRSGELFFGEGSRLTVL.

This chain connects TRBV12-3 or TRBV12-4 to TRBJ1-3, with 8 bases matching TRBD1. The junction had 4 bases not matched to a gene; V was cut back by 5 bases and J by 1 base. The CDR3 covers 15 residues. The CDR3 sequence: CASSLTGGSGNTIYF. The CDR3 DNA sequence: TGTGCCAGCAGTCTCACAGGGGGATCTGGAAACACCATATATTTT.

A word on this clonotype: Germline is not matched at one junction end, which may reflect a read error. The genes are TRBV12-3 or TRBV12-4 and TRBJ2-3; D gene uncertain. This CDR3 is 13 amino acids long. CDR3 residues: CARSFTSTDTQYF. The CDR3 bases are TGTGCCAGAAGTTTTACAAGCACAGATACGCAGTATTTT.

The chain employs TRBV5-8 and TRBJ2-3, with 7 bases matching TRBD2. The V gene end was trimmed by 1 base and the J gene end by 7 bases; junction bases not matched to a gene: 15. There are 17 residues in the CDR3. Per germline, CDR1 SGHTS and CDR2 YDEGEE. CDR3 DNA sequence: TGTGCCAGCAGCTTGAGGGCTAGCGGATTCACCCCACATACGCAGTATTTT. It codes for CASSLRASGFTPHTQYF.

This clonotype occurred many times. The V gene is TRBV12-3 or TRBV12-4, the J gene TRBJ2-7; D is possibly TRBD1 (6 bases). V was shortened by 5 bases and J by 0 bases, with 17 bases between the two germline ends. This CDR3 has 16 amino acids. The CDR3 loop reads CASSDPGTTSSYEQYF. The CDR3 DNA reads TGTGCCAGCAGTGACCCCGGGACAACCAGCTCCTACGAGCAGTACTTC.

This chain connects TRBV6-5 to TRBJ1-4, with TRBD1 matching 8 bases. The germline gives CDR1 MNHEY, CDR2 SVGAGI. The CDR3 spans 15 residues. The V and J ends lost 5 bases and 4 bases, in that order; junction bases with no gene match: 6. The CDR3 DNA follows: TGTGCCAGCAGTCACGGGGACAGGAGTAATGAAAAACTGTTTTTT. This gives the protein CASSHGDRSNEKLFF.

There are a few counts of this clonotype. This chain links TRBV27 with TRBJ1-2, with D possibly being TRBD1 (5 bases). Germline lookup yields CDR1 MNHEY and CDR2 SMNVEV (reference sequence). V gave up 8 bases and J gave up 4 bases, with 17 bases separating them. This CDR3 spans 14 amino acids. The CDR3 spells CASSRTGGVYGYTF. CDR3 coding DNA: TGTGCCAGCTCCAGGACGGGGGGAGTCTATGGCTACACCTTC.

This clonotype was counted between two and nine times. The V and J genes are TRBV9 and TRBJ1-2; TRBD1 matches 7 bases. With V trimmed by 0 bases and J by 1 base, 6 bases remained unmatched. Germline values: CDR1 SGDLS, CDR2 YYNGEE. The CDR3 length is 16 residues. CDR3 sequence reads: CASSVGAGGRNYGYTF. Written as DNA, the CDR3 is TGTGCCAGCAGCGTAGGGGCAGGGGGTCGTAACTATGGCTACACCTTC.

The CDR3: CASSLDLQGARNSPLHF. The CDR3 bases are TGTGCCAGCAGCTTAGATCTACAGGGGGCCAGGAATTCACCCCTCCACTTT. The chain employs TRBV7-8 and TRBJ1-6, with 9 bases that match TRBD1. Germline-derived CDR1 and CDR2 are SGHVS and FQNEAQ. The V and J ends lost 1 base and 7 bases, in that order; junction bases with no gene match: 8. This CDR3 region has 17 residues.